This T cell receptor (beta chain) was documented in a study of identical twins' blood T cells (dated by TCRdb to about 2013). Looking at the study overall: About 48 million Illumina reads were obtained across roughly twelve libraries, of which six were alpha-chain libraries and six were beta-chain libraries. To assess how genetics influences repertoire formation, the study used next-generation sequencing to compare the TCR alpha and beta chain repertoires of three pairs of monozygous twins.

CDR1 and CDR2 were assigned from the germline V gene as SQVTM and ANQGSEA. The CDR3 holds 15 amino acids from the cysteine to the phenylalanine. Only the CDR3 portion is preserved as DNA: 45 bases, with reading frame beginning at the first base. Relative to germline, V is missing 2 bases and J is missing 5 bases, with 4 bases of the junction outside any gene match. The study at large found these results: Independent studies were stated to be required to validate the proposed role of the TCRalpha J segment in MHC recognition during thymic selection. Among the most abundant TCRbeta clonotypes, every donor shared more CDR3 sequences with her own twin than with unrelated donors. The count of CDR3 clonotypes shared by two donors depended mainly on the product of the two donors' cloneset sizes, and twins did not clearly depart from this trend. V gene usage was reported to be markedly more similar within twin pairs than between unrelated donors, even among non-selected out-of-frame TCRbeta clonotypes. Because the twins were reared together, environmental influences could not be ruled out as the explanation for twin similarity.

Donors were six healthy women forming three monozygous twin pairs. All three twin pairs had been raised together and were thought likely to have encountered the same vaccines and infectious agents. TCR cDNA libraries were prepared from RNA that had been isolated from peripheral blood mononuclear cells. Details on this clonotype: Its antigen is unknown. No base quality information exists; no much larger clone differs at one position.

The receptor library was made with 5' RACE. The instrument was an Illumina Genome Analyzer IIx. The RNA-based TCR cDNA libraries were made using a previously described protocol that was modified in several ways. To prevent cross-contamination, sample-specific barcodes were added to both ends of each TCR cDNA library during cDNA synthesis and amplification. Per the original workflow: Between about 85,000 and nearly 550,000 clonotypes were identified per individual, with about 2.2 to 3.6 million CDR3-containing reads per library. After reads with improper barcode index combinations were thrown out, a cloneset for each library was built using the MiTCR software. MiTCR filtered or rescued low-quality reads and corrected PCR and sequencing errors when assembling CDR3 clonotypes. Artificial out-of-frame clonotypes were removed by being mapped to in-frame sequences, with one indel in the CDR3 allowed. Similarity of V and J gene usage between donors was measured as Jensen-Shannon divergence divided by mean entropy. TCRdb itself trimmed the public reads at Q25 with fastp, ran MiXCR and retained productive beta chains. One record per CDR3 amino acid sequence lists the most common genes and DNA. These V and J calls are TCRdb output, not the study's own analysis. The table for this sample lists 300,000 to 450,000 distinct CDR3 sequences; about 28% of them were counted only once. The ten largest clones take up about 6.1% of the sample.

The sequencing input was PBMCs. This TCR was sampled from a woman aged 18 to 55 in good health. The chain joins TRBV29-1 to TRBJ1-3; 12 of the junction bases match TRBD1. The encoded CDR3 is CSVERGTGGRNTIYF. The nucleotide sequence is TGCAGCGTTGAAAGGGGGACAGGGGGCAGAAACACCATATATTTT.